Listed here is a single TCR beta chain. The antigen remains undetermined. The data belong to a study of graft-versus-host responses after intestinal transplantation. Study information: Following induction with anti-thymocyte globulin, all recipients were given tacrolimus and steroids for about three years.

The protocol was immunoSEQ multiplex PCR, while the TCRdb copy is restricted to in-frame clones and leaves out a portion. The profile shows about 86,000 clones, roughly nine tenths of them singletons. The CDR3 consists of 14 residues. Germline V lookup: CDR1 GTSNPN, CDR2 SVGIG (reference sequence). V was pared by 4 bases and J by 7 bases, with 8 bases of the junction left unmatched. Study-level results: Elevated graft-versus-host to host-versus-graft clonal ratios in allografts were recorded for patients with graft-donor T cell macrochimerism. Detection of GvH clones occurred in recipient marrow, and some had their first appearance in ileum or blood.

V usage is TRBV30 and J usage is TRBJ2-1; TRBD2 matches 9 bases. This sample comprised unstimulated CD8+ T cells sorted from spleen or lymph node cells, obtained before intestinal transplant. The source of this sequence is a human donor who received an intestinal transplant. CDR3 protein: CAWTLGLAGNEQFF. CDR3 bases: TGTGCCTGGACTTTAGGGCTAGCGGGGAATGAGCAGTTCTTC.